This TCR beta chain is from a study of response to subunit inactivated influenza vaccine. CDR1 is LNHNV and CDR2 is YYDKDF in the germline V gene (reference sequence). CDR3 length equals 12 residues. V was trimmed by 5 bases and J by 5 bases, leaving 9 bases between them. TCRdb used MiXCR to reprocess the RT-PCR reads, holding one entry per CDR3 protein. The repertoire consists of 450,000 to 550,000 distinct CDR3 sequences, with roughly 25% occurring once and the leading ten covering 1.9%. The sequence was obtained from a man in his fifties or sixties who received an inactivated influenza vaccine. Sequencing was performed on CD4+ T cells sorted from PBMCs, taken roughly 5 days after vaccination. V gene TRBV15 combines with J gene TRBJ2-5; weak D call: TRBD2 (6 bases). This CDR3 is CATSWGRETQYF. The CDR3 DNA sequence: TGTGCCACCAGCTGGGGGAGGGAGACCCAGTACTTC. Full variable domain (outside the CDR3, taken from reference TRBV15 and TRBJ2-5): DAMVIQNPRYQVTQFGKPVTLSCSQTLNHNVMYWYQQKSSQAPKLLFHYYDKDFNNEADTPDNFQSRRPNTSFCFLDIRSPGLGDTAMYLCATSWGRETQYFGPGTRLLVL.